Sequencing of this TCR beta chain was carried out in a study of T cell responses to AZD1222 COVID-19 vaccine (dated by TCRdb to the early 2020s). Describing the broader study: A total of about 230 trial participants underwent TCR sequencing, of whom nearly 210 received two doses of AZD1222 and about 25 received two doses of the MenACWY control vaccine. Trial participants were enrolled into age subgroups of 18-55, 56-69 and 70-plus years, which contained about 150, 28 and 57 TCR-sequenced participants, respectively. General study outcomes and caveats: Vaccine-associated CD4 TCRs spanned the whole spike protein, with dominant responses in regions 160-218 and 743-854. No day 14 peak-response samples were available, so repertoires were characterized only after the peak T cell response. Most participants were white British and females outnumbered males, and the authors suggested that clonal diversity may have been underestimated. Only 5 to 7 AZD1222 recipients were SARS-CoV-2 seropositive at baseline, limiting conclusions about previously exposed vaccinees. A significant rise in spike-specific TCR breadth and depth was observed after two AZD1222 doses relative to day 0 and relative to MenACWY recipients. In the small 56-69-year group, the increase in depth fell short of significance, most likely because of low power. Nearly half of unique spike-specific TCRs reportedly recognized epitopes outside regions mutated in the B.1.351 and B.1.1.7 variants.

The time point label, as the study defines it: about 28 days (+/-7) after the second vaccine dose. AZD1222 recipients given second doses at about 4 weeks or at about 12 weeks were pooled, since spike-specific TCR depth and breadth were not found to differ between the two schedules. The vaccinee samples were drawn from two UK trials, COV001 and COV002, one of which was a single-blind randomized controlled phase 2/3 trial testing AZD1222 (ChAdOx1 nCoV-19) in healthy adults. For TCRbeta chain sequencing, PBMC samples from trial participants were taken at day 0 and at day 28 after the second dose. Reading the germline V gene (reference sequence) gives CDR1 LNHDA and CDR2 SQIVND. From its cysteine to its phenylalanine, the CDR3 spans 14 amino acids. Just CDR3 DNA is preserved here, 42 bases in frame from base 1. The germline V and J ends show losses of 4 bases and 4 bases respectively, and no gene match explains 6 bases of the junction.

Concerning this clone itself: No antigen is known for it. No much larger clone is present one base from it, and per-base qualities are unavailable.

The CDR3 regions of human TCRbeta chains were analyzed by immunosequencing. In the authors' own workflow: Repertoire TCRs were matched against a reference library of SARS-CoV-2-specific TCRs generated with the MIRA antigen-specificity platform. Breadth was defined as the fraction of unique TCRs that were SARS-CoV-2-associated. Depth was defined as the fraction of total T cells that were SARS-CoV-2-associated. Using the MIRA data, each spike-specific TCR was mapped to the spike region that the TCR reacts to and placed in a CD4 or CD8 class. Log10-transformed breadth and depth values were compared by one-way ANOVA with Sidak's multiple comparisons tests. In TCRdb, the immuneACCESS table is reduced to in-frame sequences with V and J assigned. These tables do not hold every clone; where another copy was compared, an unresolved V gene accounts for under half, and the others remain unexplained. V and J calls and clone size are those listed in that table; D and trimming were worked out from the DNA. Present in this sample are about 93,000 clones, 85% to 90% of which were seen just once. More than 2% of the sample rests with the top ten.

This material consisted of peripheral blood, taken 28 days after the second AZD1222 dose. The chain was built from TRBV19 and TRBJ1-2; the junction holds 7 bases that match TRBD1. The clonotype originates from an adult who received the AZD1222 COVID-19 vaccine. The CDR3 protein: CASSTGQARYGYTF. The bases are TGTGCCAGTAGTACTGGACAGGCTCGCTATGGCTACACCTTC.